The 17 T cell receptor beta chains listed next were all sequenced from one sample in a study of blood T cell repertoires in COVID-19. Here immunoSEQ multiplex PCR was the method, and the copy in TCRdb shows in-frame clones only, minus some. The sample has just over 650,000 clones, about nine tenths seen once. The sample taken for sequencing was peripheral blood. Every receptor here comes from a woman in her late teens or twenties with acute or convalescent COVID-19.

This chain uses TRBV7-2 with TRBJ2-7; D may be TRBD1 (5 bases). V shed 5 bases and J shed 3 bases, with 14 bases lying between them. CDR3 length equals 14 residues. CDR1 and CDR2 (germline): SGHTA, FQGNSA. The CDR3 protein is CASSPARQIYEQYF. The CDR3 region has the DNA TGTGCCAGCAGCCCCGCTAGACAGATCTACGAGCAGTACTTC. The whole variable domain, remainder taken from reference TRBV7-2 and TRBJ2-7, is GAGVSQSPSNKVTEKGKDVELRCDPISGHTALYWYRQSLGQGLEFLIYFQGNSAPDKSGLPSDRFSAERTGGSVSTLTIQRTQQEDSAVYLCASSPARQIYEQYFGPGTRLTVT.

V and J are TRBV24-1 and TRBJ1-2; the match to TRBD1 covers 8 bases. Unmatched junction bases numbered 5, after V lost 4 bases and J lost 2 bases. CDR1 KGHDR and CDR2 SFDVKD come from the germline V gene. The CDR3 is 15 residues long. In DNA form, the CDR3 reads TGTGCCACCAGTGAATCAGGGGGCCTCAACTATGGCTACACCTTC. Translating gives CATSESGGLNYGYTF.

This chain joins TRBV2 and TRBJ1-1; possibly TRBD1 for D (6 bases). The CDR3 extends over 16 amino acids. Germline V CDR1 and CDR2: SNHLY, FYNNEI. The V end was cut by 6 bases, the J end by 0 bases, with 17 bases between. For the CDR3, the DNA is TGTGCCAGCAGCTTCGCATACGAGGGGGTGAACACTGAAGCTTTCTTT. It encodes CASSFAYEGVNTEAFF.

This chain connects TRBV19 to TRBJ1-3; the D is unclear. The germline V and J ends were trimmed by 4 bases and 0 bases, with 13 bases remaining between them. The CDR3 runs to 16 residues. The germline V gene has CDR1 LNHDA and CDR2 SQIVND (reference sequence). The CDR3 sequence is CASSRSPRRSGNTIYF. The CDR3 bases are TGTGCCAGTAGTAGATCTCCGCGGCGCTCTGGAAACACCATATATTTT.

The genes are TRBV12-3 or TRBV12-4 and TRBJ2-3; 8 positions match TRBD1. V shed 7 bases and J 3 bases; nucleotides not matched to a gene: 3. The CDR3 is 13 residues long. The CDR3 sequence is CASTGQGTDTQYF. The CDR3 DNA follows: TGTGCCAGCACCGGACAGGGAACAGATACGCAGTATTTT.

The gene calls are TRBV10-3 and TRBJ2-7, with a weak D call TRBD2 (6 bases). Trimming took 10 bases from V and 0 from J, leaving 10 bases between them. CDR3 length equals 12 residues. CDR1 and CDR2 (germline): ENHRY, SYGVKD. Written as DNA, the CDR3 is TGTGCCACGGGGGACGGCTCCTACGAGCAGTACTTC. Amino acid sequence: CATGDGSYEQYF.

V usage is TRBV6-5 and J usage is TRBJ1-2; a weak D match, TRBD1 (5 bases). The CDR3 sequence is 14 residues long. Germline CDR1 is MNHEY and CDR2 is SVGAGI. Between the trimmed V and J ends, which lost 5 bases and 6 bases, there was a span of 16 bases. The CDR3 loop is CASSPGSGGDGYTF. The CDR3 DNA follows: TGTGCCAGCAGTCCGGGCTCCGGAGGGGATGGCTACACCTTC.

This clone showed up just once. The rearrangement joins TRBV27 to TRBJ1-6; 8 positions match TRBD1. Germline V gives CDR1 MNHEY, CDR2 SMNVEV (reference sequence). The V and J ends lost 5 bases and 10 bases, in that order; junction bases with no gene match: 4. This CDR3 has 13 residues. The CDR3 bases are TGTGCCAGCAGTACGGACAGGGACTCACCCCTCCACTTT. This encodes CASSTDRDSPLHF.

The V call is TRBV10-3, the J call TRBJ1-6, with 9 bases aligning to TRBD1. CDR3 length: 16 amino acids. V lost 4 bases, J lost 6 bases, and 7 bases stayed unmatched. Looked up from germline, CDR1 is ENHRY and CDR2 is SYGVKD. CDR3 region: CAISAGTGKGNSPLHF. The CDR3 DNA is TGTGCCATCAGTGCGGGGACAGGGAAGGGTAATTCACCCCTCCACTTT.

The chain links TRBV28 to TRBJ1-2; D is unresolved. The CDR3 spans 13 residues. V was pared by 6 bases and J by 0 bases, with 8 bases between. Germline V gene data show CDR1 as MDHEN and CDR2 as SYDVKM. The CDR3 DNA follows: TGTGCCAGCAGACAAACAGCTAACTATGGCTACACCTTC. Amino acid sequence: CASRQTANYGYTF.

The rearrangement links TRBV5-6 to TRBJ2-7; TRBD1 aligns across 8 bases. With 0 bases clipped from V and 5 bases from J, the junction kept 7 bases outside the gene matches. Germline-derived CDR1 and CDR2 are SGHDT and YYEEEE. The CDR3 is made up of 15 amino acids. The CDR3 loop reads CASSLGRGQGDEQYF. CDR3 nucleotide sequence: TGTGCCAGCAGCTTGGGAAGAGGACAGGGCGACGAGCAGTACTTC.

The V gene is TRBV5-6, the J gene TRBJ1-1, with D maybe TRBD1 (5 bases). V was shortened by 5 bases and J by 0 bases, with 14 bases between the two germline ends. The CDR3 spans 15 residues. Per germline, CDR1 SGHDT and CDR2 YYEEEE. CDR3 DNA sequence: TGTGCCAGCAGTTACCTACAGGACGTGAACACTGAAGCTTTCTTT. It is translated as CASSYLQDVNTEAFF. The entire variable domain, with the rest obtained from reference TRBV5-6 and TRBJ1-1, is as follows: DAGVTQSPTHLIKTRGQQVTLRCSPKSGHDTVSWYQQALGQGPQFIFQYYEEEERQRGNFPDRFSGHQFPNYSSELNVNALLLGDSALYLCASSYLQDVNTEAFFGQGTRLTVV.

The V call is TRBV12-5, the J call TRBJ1-6, with 8 bases identical to TRBD1. Germline V lookup: CDR1 LGHNT, CDR2 FRNRAP. The CDR3 is made up of 19 amino acids. Trimming at V came to 0 bases and at J to 7 bases, leaving 14 bases not matched to a gene. The CDR3 coding sequence is TGTGCTAGTGGTTTGGTACTTTGGACAGGGAAGGTGAAGAATTCACCCCTCCACTTT. It translates to CASGLVLWTGKVKNSPLHF.

The chain links TRBV19 to TRBJ2-7, with 8 bases aligning to TRBD1. Germline lookup yields CDR1 LNHDA and CDR2 SQIVND (reference sequence). The CDR3 is made up of 17 amino acids. The ends lost 3 bases at V and 2 bases at J; junction bases unmatched: 12. CDR3 residues: CASSMGTGPDAAYEQYF. As DNA, the CDR3 is TGTGCCAGTAGTATGGGGACAGGACCCGACGCGGCCTACGAGCAGTACTTC.

A note on this clone: One end of the junction fails to match germline, which may point to a read error. V and J are TRBV9 and TRBJ2-7, with D possibly matching TRBD2 (5 bases). The CDR3 is made up of 11 amino acids. The germline CDR1 and CDR2 sequences are SGDLS and YYNGEE. The CDR3 coding sequence is TGTGCCAGCAGCTTAGGAGGTGAGCTGTACTTC. Translated: CASSLGGELYF.

The chain recombines TRBV27 with TRBJ1-2; no clear D. The ends were cut back, 4 bases at V and 4 bases at J, with 13 bases in the middle. The length of the CDR3 is 14 residues. From germline, CDR1 is MNHEY and CDR2 SMNVEV (reference sequence). Written as DNA, the CDR3 is TGTGCCAGCAGTTCCCCCACAGACGGCTATGGCTACACCTTC. Its translation: CASSSPTDGYGYTF.

The count of this clone is one. This chain uses TRBV29-1 with TRBJ1-2; TRBD1 matches at 10 bases. This CDR3 is built from 13 residues. The junction had 3 bases not matched to a gene; V was cut back by 5 bases and J by 3 bases. From germline, CDR1 is SQVTM and CDR2 ANQGSEA. The CDR3 coding sequence is TGCAGCGTTCCCGGGACAGGGGACTATGGCTACACCTTC. It specifies CSVPGTGDYGYTF.